Detailed here is one T cell receptor (beta chain). The antigen is unknown. TCRdb itself ran the 5' RACE reads through MiXCR, one entry per CDR3 protein. The repertoire has about 350,000 distinct CDR3 sequences, around 13% of them found once; the top ten carry roughly 20%. These data are taken from a study of T-cell memory formation after mild COVID-19. As for the study in general: Largely donor-specific TCR clusters were found. The study's findings and limits: Memory from before infection featured some responding clones, which suggests cross-reactive memory joined. CD4+ bias marked clones expanding day 15 to 37, unlike balanced contracting clones. Chiefly within CM and EM were the contracting CD4+ clones; CD8+ ones were within EMRA.

The germline V gene encodes CDR1 SQVTM and CDR2 ANQGSEA. The CDR3 is made up of 13 amino acids. V dropped 4 bases and J dropped 5 bases, with 13 bases sitting between them. This rearrangement joins TRBV29-1 to TRBJ2-3; D is perhaps TRBD1 (6 bases). Specimen: PBMCs or a T cell subset sorted from them (not recorded which). This clonotype was obtained from a man aged 18 to 29 who had mild COVID-19 (a few samples of this study predate the infection). Cell type and time point are not known. CDR3: CSVGRGRGDTQYF. The CDR3 DNA reads TGCAGCGTTGGCAGGGGACGGGGAGATACGCAGTATTTT.